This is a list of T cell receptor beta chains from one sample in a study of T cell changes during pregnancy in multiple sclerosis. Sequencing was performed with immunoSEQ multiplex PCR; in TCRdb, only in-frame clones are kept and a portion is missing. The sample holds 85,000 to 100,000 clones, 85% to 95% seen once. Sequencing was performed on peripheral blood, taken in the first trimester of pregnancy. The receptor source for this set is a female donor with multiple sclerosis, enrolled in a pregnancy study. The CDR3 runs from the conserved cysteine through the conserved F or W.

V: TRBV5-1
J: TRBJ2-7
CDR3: CASSFGLSYEQYF

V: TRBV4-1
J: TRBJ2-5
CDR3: CASSQEQAGAFETQYF

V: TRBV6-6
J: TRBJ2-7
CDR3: CASSKRYEQYF

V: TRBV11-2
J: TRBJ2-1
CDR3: CASSISGIPYNEQFF

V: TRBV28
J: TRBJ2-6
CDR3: CASSITLGSAGANVLTF

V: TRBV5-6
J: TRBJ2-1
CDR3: CASSLAMASGSLSYNEQFF

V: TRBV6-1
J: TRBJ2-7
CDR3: CASSEGASGSYEQYF

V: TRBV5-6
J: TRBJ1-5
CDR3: CASSFSFDQPQHF

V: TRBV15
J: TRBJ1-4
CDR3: CATSRQAHSNEKLFF

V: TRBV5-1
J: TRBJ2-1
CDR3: CASSLGLAGGQYNEQFF

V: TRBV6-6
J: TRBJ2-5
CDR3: CASTTWAQETQYF

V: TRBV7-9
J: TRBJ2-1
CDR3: CASSLGLVGHNEQFF

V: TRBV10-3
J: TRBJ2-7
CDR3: CAIRNGERHSYEQYF

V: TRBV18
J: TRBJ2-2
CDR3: CASSLKSVSGTYTGELFF

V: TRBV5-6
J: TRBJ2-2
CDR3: CASSFVGGSSNTGELFF

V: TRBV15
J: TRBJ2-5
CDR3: CATSRGLAGDQETQYF

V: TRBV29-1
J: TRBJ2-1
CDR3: CSVDTSVGLANEQFF

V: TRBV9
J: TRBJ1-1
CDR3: CASSAGQVGPAFF

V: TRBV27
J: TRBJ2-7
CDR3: CASSLGAGLDEQYF

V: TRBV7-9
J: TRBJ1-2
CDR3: CASSQDILGDGYTF

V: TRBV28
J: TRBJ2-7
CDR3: CASSLMPSGSYEQYF

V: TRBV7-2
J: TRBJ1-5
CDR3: CASSVQNQPQHF

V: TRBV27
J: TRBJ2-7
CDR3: CASHTAYEQYF

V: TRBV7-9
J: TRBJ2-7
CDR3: CASSLSGNYEQYF

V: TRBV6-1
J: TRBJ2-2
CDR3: CASSIRDRAGELFF

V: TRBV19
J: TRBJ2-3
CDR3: CASSIARGDTDTQYF

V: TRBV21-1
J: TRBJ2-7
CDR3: CASSRRSSYEQYF

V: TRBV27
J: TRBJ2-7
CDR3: CASSLLTGRYEQYF

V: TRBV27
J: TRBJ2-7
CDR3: CASSYGDSSYEQYF

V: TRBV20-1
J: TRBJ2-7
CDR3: CSARGPAEQYF

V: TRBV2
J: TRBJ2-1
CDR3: CASRTGWANEQFF

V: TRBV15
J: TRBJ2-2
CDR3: CATSSSDFPGELFF

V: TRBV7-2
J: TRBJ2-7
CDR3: CASSRDRATYEQYF

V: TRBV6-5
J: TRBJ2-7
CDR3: CASSYLDRDEQYF

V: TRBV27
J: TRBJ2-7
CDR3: CASSRAGVSYEQYF

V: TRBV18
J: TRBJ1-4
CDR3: CASSQIRQGANEKLFF